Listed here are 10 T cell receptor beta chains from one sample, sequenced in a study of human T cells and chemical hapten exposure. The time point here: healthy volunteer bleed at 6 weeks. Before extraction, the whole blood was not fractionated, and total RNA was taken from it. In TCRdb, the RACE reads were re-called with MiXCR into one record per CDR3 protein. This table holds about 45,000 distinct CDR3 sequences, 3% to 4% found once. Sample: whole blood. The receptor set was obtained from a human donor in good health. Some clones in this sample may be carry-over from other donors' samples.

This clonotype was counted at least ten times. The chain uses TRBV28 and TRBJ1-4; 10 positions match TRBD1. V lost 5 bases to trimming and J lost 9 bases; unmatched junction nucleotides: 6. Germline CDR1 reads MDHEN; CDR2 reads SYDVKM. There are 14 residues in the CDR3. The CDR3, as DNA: TGTGCCAGCAGTACCGGGACAGGGGTGAAAAAACTGTTTTTT. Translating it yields CASSTGTGVKKLFF.

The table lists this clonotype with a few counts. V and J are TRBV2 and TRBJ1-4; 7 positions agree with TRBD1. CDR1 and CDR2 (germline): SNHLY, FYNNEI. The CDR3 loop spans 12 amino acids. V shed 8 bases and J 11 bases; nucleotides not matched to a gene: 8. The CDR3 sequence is CASRQGVRKLFF. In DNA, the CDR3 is TGTGCCAGCCGACAGGGAGTTAGGAAACTGTTTTTT.

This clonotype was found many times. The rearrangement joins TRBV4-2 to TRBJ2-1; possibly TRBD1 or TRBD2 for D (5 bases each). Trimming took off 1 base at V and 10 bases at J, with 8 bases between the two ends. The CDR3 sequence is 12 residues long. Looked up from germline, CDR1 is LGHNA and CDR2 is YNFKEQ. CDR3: CASSQAGREQFF. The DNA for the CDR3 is TGTGCCAGCAGCCAAGCGGGGCGAGAGCAGTTCTTC.

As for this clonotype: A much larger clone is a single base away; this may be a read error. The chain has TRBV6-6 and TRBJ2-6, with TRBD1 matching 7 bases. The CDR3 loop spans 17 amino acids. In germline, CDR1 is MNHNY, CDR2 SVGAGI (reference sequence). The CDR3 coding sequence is TGTGCCAGCAGTTACCCGGCAGGGGGTTCTGGGGCCTACGTCCTGACTTTC. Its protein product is CASSYPAGGSGAYVLTF.

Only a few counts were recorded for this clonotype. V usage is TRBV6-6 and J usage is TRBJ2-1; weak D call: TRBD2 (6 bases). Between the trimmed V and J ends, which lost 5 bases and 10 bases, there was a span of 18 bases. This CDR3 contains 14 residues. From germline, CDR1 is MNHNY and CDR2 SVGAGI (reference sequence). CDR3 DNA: TGTGCCAGCAGTGGCGAGGGACTTCCAGGCGAGCAGTTCTTC. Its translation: CASSGEGLPGEQFF.

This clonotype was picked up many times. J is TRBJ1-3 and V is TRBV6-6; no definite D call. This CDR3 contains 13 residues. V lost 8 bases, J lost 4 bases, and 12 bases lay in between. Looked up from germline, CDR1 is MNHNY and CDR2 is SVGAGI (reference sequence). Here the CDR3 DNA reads TGTGCCAGCCTTTCAGAAACGGGAAACACCATATATTTT. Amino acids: CASLSETGNTIYF.

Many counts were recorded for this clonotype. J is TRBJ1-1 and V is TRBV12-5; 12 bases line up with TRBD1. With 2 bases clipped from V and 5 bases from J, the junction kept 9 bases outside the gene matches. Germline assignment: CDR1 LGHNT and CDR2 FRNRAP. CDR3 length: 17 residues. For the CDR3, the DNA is TGTGCTAGTGGTTTGAGAACCGGGACAGGGGGCACAACTGAAGCTTTCTTT. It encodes CASGLRTGTGGTTEAFF.

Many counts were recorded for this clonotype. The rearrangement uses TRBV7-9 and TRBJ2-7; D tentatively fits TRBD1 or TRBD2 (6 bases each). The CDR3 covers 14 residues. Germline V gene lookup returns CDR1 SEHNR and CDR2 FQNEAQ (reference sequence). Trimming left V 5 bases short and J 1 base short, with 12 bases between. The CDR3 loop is CASSPGAVSYEQYF. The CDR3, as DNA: TGTGCCAGCAGCCCGGGGGCTGTTTCCTACGAGCAGTACTTC.

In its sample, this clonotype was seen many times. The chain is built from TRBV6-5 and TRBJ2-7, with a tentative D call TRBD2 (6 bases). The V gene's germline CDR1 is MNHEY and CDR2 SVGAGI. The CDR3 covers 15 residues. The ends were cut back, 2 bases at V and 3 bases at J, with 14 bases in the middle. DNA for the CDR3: TGTGCCAGCAGTTACGGGGCGGGAACCTACTACGAGCAGTACTTC. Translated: CASSYGAGTYYEQYF.

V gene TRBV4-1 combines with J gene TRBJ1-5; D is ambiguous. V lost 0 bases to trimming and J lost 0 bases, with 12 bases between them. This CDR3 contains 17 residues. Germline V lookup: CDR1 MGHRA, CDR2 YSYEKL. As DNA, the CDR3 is TGCGCCAGCAGCCAAGAAGGCCCCGGGGATAGCAATCAGCCCCAGCATTTT. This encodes CASSQEGPGDSNQPQHF.